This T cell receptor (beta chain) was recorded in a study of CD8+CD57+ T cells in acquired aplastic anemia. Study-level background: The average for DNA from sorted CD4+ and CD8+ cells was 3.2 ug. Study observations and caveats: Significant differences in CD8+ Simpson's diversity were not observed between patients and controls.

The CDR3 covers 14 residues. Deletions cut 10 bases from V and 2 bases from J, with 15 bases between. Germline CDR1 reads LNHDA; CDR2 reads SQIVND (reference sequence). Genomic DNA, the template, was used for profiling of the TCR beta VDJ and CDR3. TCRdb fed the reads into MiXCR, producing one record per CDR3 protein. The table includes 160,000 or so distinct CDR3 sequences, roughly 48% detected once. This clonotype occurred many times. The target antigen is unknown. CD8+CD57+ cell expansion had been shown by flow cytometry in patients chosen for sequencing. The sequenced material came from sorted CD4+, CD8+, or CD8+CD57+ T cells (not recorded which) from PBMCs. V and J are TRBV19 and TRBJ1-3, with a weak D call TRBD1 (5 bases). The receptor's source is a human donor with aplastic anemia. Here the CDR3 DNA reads TGTGCCACCAGGGTGGGGGGAACTGGAAACACCATATATTTT. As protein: CATRVGGTGNTIYF.